This T cell receptor (beta chain) was captured in a study of vaccination effects on CD4 cells after COVID-19. Overall study findings and caveats: Pronounced clonal contraction occurred in clones induced by infection and by vaccine late after vaccination.

Concerning this clone: Antigen unknown.

CDR1 is SGHRS, CDR2 YFSETQ, per germline. The CDR3 is 16 amino acids. V lost 4 bases to trimming and J lost 2 bases, with 17 bases between them. Viral peptide pools were used in the ViraFEST assay to expand antigen-specific CD4+ T cells, and sequencing came afterward. Once cultured for approximately ten days, the cells underwent separation to obtain CD4+ T cells. According to the study, vaccine recipients showed no prior SARS-CoV-2 infection and negative nucleocapsid antibodies. Repertoires were generated with immunoSEQ multiplex PCR, while TCRdb's copy carries only in-frame clones and drops some. The sample includes about 41,000 clones, around 67% of them seen just once.

Here the sequenced sample was CD4+ T cells from PBMCs cultured with HCoV-OC43 spike peptides, taken before COVID-19 vaccination. Subset: HCoV-OC43 spike overlapping peptide pool stimulation. The receptor's source is a human donor who received a COVID-19 vaccine. The chain has TRBV5-1 and TRBJ2-3; D is possibly TRBD1 or TRBD2 (6 bases each). CDR3 nucleotides: TGCGCCAGCAGCGAAAAAACGGGGGCGTACACAGATACGCAGTATTTT. Translation: CASSEKTGAYTDTQYF.